One and the same sample provided the 19 T cell receptor beta chains below, sequenced in a study of blood T cells in healthy people across ages. Sample-barcoded 5' priming and a J-beta primer mix drove a second PCR of roughly 7 to 11 cycles. One entry per CDR3 protein, called by TCRdb with MiXCR from the 5' RACE reads. The data contain 1.4 million or so distinct CDR3 sequences, around 40% of them singletons. Sequenced material: blood. Source of these receptors: a young woman in good health.

In the case of this clonotype: The junction does not match germline at one end; this may be a read error. The rearrangement links TRBV12-3 or TRBV12-4 to TRBJ1-3; the D gene is possibly TRBD1 (5 bases). This CDR3 spans 15 amino acids. The CDR3 loop reads CARSETESSGNTIYF. CDR3 sequence (DNA): TGTGCCCGCAGTGAGACAGAGAGCTCTGGAAACACCATATATTTT.

V is TRBV27 and J is TRBJ1-5, with TRBD1 matching 8 bases. Trimming took 1 base from V and 6 from J; bases not matched to a gene: 5. In germline, CDR1 is MNHEY, CDR2 SMNVEV (reference sequence). The CDR3 totals 15 residues. The CDR3 region is CASSLFRGLGQPQHF. The CDR3 nucleotides are TGTGCCAGCAGTTTATTCAGGGGGCTGGGTCAGCCCCAGCATTTT.

The V and J genes are TRBV2 and TRBJ2-7; 11 bases align to TRBD1. Germline CDR1 SNHLY, CDR2 FYNNEI. This CDR3 has 15 amino acids. V shed 1 base and J 5 bases; nucleotides not matched to a gene: 4. CDR3 sequence: CASSEGTGGLNEQYF. CDR3 coding DNA: TGTGCCAGCAGTGAAGGGACAGGGGGCTTGAACGAGCAGTACTTC. Looking up the rest from reference TRBV2 and TRBJ2-7 gives the full variable domain: EPEVTQTPSHQVTQMGQEVILRCVPISNHLYFYWYRQILGQKVEFLVSFYNNEISEKSEIFDDQFSVERPDGSNFTLKIRSTKLEDSAMYFCASSEGTGGLNEQYFGPGTRLTVT.

The chain couples TRBV3-1 to TRBJ2-1, with TRBD2 identical over 11 bases. V was clipped by 3 bases and J by 4 bases; unmatched bases: 8. The CDR3 covers 17 residues. Germline assignment: CDR1 LGHDT and CDR2 YNNKEL (reference sequence). The CDR3 here is CASSHIAGGPYYNEQFF. The DNA of the CDR3 is TGTGCCAGCAGCCATATAGCGGGGGGGCCGTATTACAATGAGCAGTTCTTC.

The chain recombines TRBV4-1 with TRBJ2-4; no reliable D call. The CDR3 is 17 amino acids. The germline V gene encodes CDR1 MGHRA and CDR2 YSYEKL. V was pared by 1 base and J by 1 base, with 14 bases between. The CDR3 region has the DNA TGCGCCAGCAGCCAAGGGTCAAAGGCTGGGGCCAAAAACATTCAGTACTTC. Translation: CASSQGSKAGAKNIQYF.

This clonotype has only a few counts. V is TRBV29-1 and J is TRBJ2-5; 11 bases line up with TRBD1. The J call is doubtful: the DNA matches TRBJ2-7 better. The CDR3 extends over 12 amino acids. The V gene's germline CDR1 is SQVTM and CDR2 ANQGSEA. CDR3: CSVWTGGNEQYF. The CDR3 region has the DNA TGCAGCGTTTGGACAGGGGGCAACGAGCAGTACTTC.

This clonotype came up a few times. The chain uses TRBV20-1 and TRBJ1-2, with 9 bases fitting TRBD1. The length of the CDR3 is 15 residues. The V gene end was trimmed by 2 bases and the J gene end by 1 base; junction bases not matched to a gene: 5. CDR1 and CDR2 (germline): DFQATT, SNEGSKA (reference sequence). CDR3 DNA sequence: TGCAGTGCTAGATTACCGGGACAGGGTAACTATGGCTACACCTTC. Translation: CSARLPGQGNYGYTF.

This clonotype was seen only a few times. This chain connects TRBV20-1 to TRBJ1-2, with unresolved D. V was trimmed by 2 bases and J by 8 bases, leaving 12 bases between them. The CDR3 is 12 residues long. Per the germline V gene, CDR1 is DFQATT and CDR2 is SNEGSKA (reference sequence). The CDR3 reads CSARWSPWGYTF. For the CDR3, the DNA is TGCAGTGCTAGATGGTCACCTTGGGGCTACACCTTC.

This clonotype was seen more than once but under ten times. The chain joins TRBV9 to TRBJ2-5, with D uncertain. With 0 bases removed from V and 2 bases from J, the gap between germline ends came to 8 bases. Germline V CDR1 and CDR2: SGDLS, YYNGEE. This CDR3 comprises 14 residues. CDR3 in amino acids: CASSVGQTQETQYF. The DNA of the CDR3 is TGTGCCAGCAGCGTAGGGCAGACACAAGAGACCCAGTACTTC.

This clonotype was seen a handful of times. CDR3: CSARDGTFGGFDTDTQYF. CDR3 DNA: TGCAGTGCTAGAGATGGGACCTTTGGGGGGTTCGACACAGATACGCAGTATTTT. The V call is TRBV20-1, the J call TRBJ2-3, with TRBD2 as a possible D gene (6 bases). The CDR3 loop spans 18 amino acids. Germline CDR1 DFQATT, CDR2 SNEGSKA (reference sequence). Trimming pared 0 bases from V and 2 bases from J, leaving 21 bases between.

This chain joins TRBV6-5 and TRBJ2-1; D unresolved. Germline CDR1 MNHEY, CDR2 SVGAGI. There are 11 residues in the CDR3. With 10 bases removed from V and 6 bases from J, the gap between germline ends came to 10 bases. CDR3 sequence: CATKLGNEQFF. The DNA for the CDR3 is TGTGCCACCAAATTGGGCAATGAGCAGTTCTTC.

This clonotype was seen more than once but under ten times. V usage is TRBV6-5 and J usage is TRBJ2-4; 7 bases line up with TRBD2. The germline CDR1 and CDR2 sequences are MNHEY and SVGAGI. The CDR3 sequence is 15 residues long. With 2 bases clipped from V and 3 bases from J, the junction kept 4 bases outside the gene matches. The CDR3 loop reads CASSYGGEGKNIQYF. CDR3 nucleotides: TGTGCCAGCAGTTACGGGGGGGAAGGCAAAAACATTCAGTACTTC.

This clonotype was seen a few times. The chain carries TRBV20-1 and TRBJ2-4; D perhaps matches TRBD1 (5 bases). Deletions cut 0 bases from V and 13 bases from J, with 13 bases between. The CDR3 extends over 12 amino acids. Germline-derived CDR1 and CDR2 are DFQATT and SNEGSKA (reference sequence). Written as DNA, the CDR3 is TGCAGTGCTAGAGATTGGGGCCGATGGCAGTACTTC. This encodes CSARDWGRWQYF.

V and J are TRBV20-1 and TRBJ2-1, with 9 bases lining up with TRBD1. V lost 6 bases, J lost 9 bases, and 18 bases stayed unmatched. The CDR3 runs to 16 residues. The germline gives CDR1 DFQATT, CDR2 SNEGSKA (reference sequence). The DNA for the CDR3 is TGCAGTGCCCAAGAGTCGGGACAGGGTTTTTGGAGTGAGCAGTTCTTC. Translated, it gives CSAQESGQGFWSEQFF.

This CDR3 is CASSLSGLRSDTQYF. The CDR3 nucleotides read TGTGCCAGCAGCTTGAGTGGGCTGAGGTCAGATACGCAGTATTTT. V usage is TRBV7-9 and J usage is TRBJ2-3; no clear D. Germline V gene data show CDR1 as SEHNR and CDR2 as FQNEAQ (reference sequence). V dropped 3 bases and J dropped 4 bases, with 14 bases sitting between them. The CDR3 consists of 15 residues. The entire variable domain, with the rest obtained from reference TRBV7-9 and TRBJ2-3, is as follows: DTGVSQNPRHKITKRGQNVTFRCDPISEHNRLYWYRQTLGQGPEFLTYFQNEAQLEKSRLLSDRFSAERPKGSFSTLEIQRTEQGDSAMYLCASSLSGLRSDTQYFGPGTRLTVL.

The gene calls are TRBV20-1 and TRBJ1-2; D may be TRBD1 (6 bases). V lost 6 bases to trimming and J lost 4 bases, with 15 bases between them. The CDR3 consists of 13 residues. Germline V CDR1 and CDR2: DFQATT, SNEGSKA (reference sequence). The CDR3 sequence is CSARTASTYGYTF. CDR3 coding DNA: TGCAGTGCGAGGACAGCCTCAACCTATGGCTACACCTTC.

There are a few counts of this clonotype. The genes are TRBV30 and TRBJ1-2, with D unclear. V was pared by 4 bases and J by 6 bases, with 12 bases between. This CDR3 region has 12 residues. CDR1 GTSNPN and CDR2 SVGIG come from the germline V gene (reference sequence). For the CDR3, the DNA is TGTGCCTGGACTCTCGGCAGGAATGGCTACACCTTC. Protein product: CAWTLGRNGYTF.

A few counts support this clonotype. This rearrangement joins TRBV6-5 to TRBJ2-7; no firm D call. The CDR3 has 14 residues. CDR1 is MNHEY and CDR2 is SVGAGI in the germline V gene. V was trimmed by 2 bases and J by 3 bases, leaving 11 bases between them. DNA of the CDR3: TGTGCCAGCAGTTACAGCCATGCCAGCTACGAGCAGTACTTC. Translated: CASSYSHASYEQYF.

The gene calls are TRBV7-9 and TRBJ2-3; TRBD1 matches 8 bases. This CDR3 has 15 residues. With 1 base clipped from V and 5 bases from J, the junction kept 5 bases outside the gene matches. The germline V gene has CDR1 SEHNR and CDR2 FQNEAQ (reference sequence). The CDR3 nucleotides are TGTGCCAGCAGCTTAGTACAGGGGGAAGAAGATACGCAGTATTTT. It encodes CASSLVQGEEDTQYF. The complete variable domain, with remaining parts taken from reference TRBV7-9 and TRBJ2-3, reads DTGVSQNPRHKITKRGQNVTFRCDPISEHNRLYWYRQTLGQGPEFLTYFQNEAQLEKSRLLSDRFSAERPKGSFSTLEIQRTEQGDSAMYLCASSLVQGEEDTQYFGPGTRLTVL.